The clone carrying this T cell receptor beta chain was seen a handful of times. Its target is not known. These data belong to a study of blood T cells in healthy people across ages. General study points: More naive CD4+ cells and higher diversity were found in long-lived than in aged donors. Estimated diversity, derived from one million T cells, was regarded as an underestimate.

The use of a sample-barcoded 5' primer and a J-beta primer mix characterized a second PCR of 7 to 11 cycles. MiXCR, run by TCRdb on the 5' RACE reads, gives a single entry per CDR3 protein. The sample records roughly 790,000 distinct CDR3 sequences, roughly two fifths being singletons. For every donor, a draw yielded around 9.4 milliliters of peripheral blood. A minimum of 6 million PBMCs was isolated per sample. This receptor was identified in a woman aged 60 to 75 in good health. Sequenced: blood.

The CDR3 coding sequence is TGTGCCAGCAGTTTCCAAACCCTGGCCTATGGCTACACCTTC. Translated, it gives CASSFQTLAYGYTF. The gene calls are TRBV6-2 or TRBV6-3 and TRBJ1-2; D remains ambiguous. Trimming cost V 4 bases and J 4 bases, with 13 bases left between them. The CDR3 is made up of 14 amino acids. CDR1 is MNHEY and CDR2 is SVGEGT in the germline V gene.